A selection of T cell receptor beta chains follows, all from one sample in a study of OX40 agonist ivuxolimab in advanced cancers. The protocol was immunoSEQ multiplex PCR, while the TCRdb copy is restricted to in-frame clones and leaves out a portion. The table includes 53,000 or so clones, just under 80% detected once. Sequences were derived from CD4+ or CD8+ T cells sorted from blood, sampled in a trial of the OX40 agonist ivuxolimab. All receptors derive from an adult with an advanced solid tumor such as melanoma, head and neck, liver or kidney cancer. CDR3s include the opening cysteine and the closing phenylalanine or tryptophan. D genes are given only for firm matches. The size of a clone is reported for some rows only, either as once, few or many, or as a class for expanded clones.

.	TRBV4-3	.	TRBJ1-2	TGCGCCAGCAGCCAAGAGAAGGCGGCTTACCTAGGGGGCTACACCTTC	CASSQEKAAYLGGYTF
medium-sized	TRBV7-2	.	TRBJ2-3	TGTGCCAGCAGCTTCTACCAGGGCACAGATACGCAGTATTTT	CASSFYQGTDTQYF
.	TRBV20-1	.	TRBJ1-6	TGCAGTGCTAGAGGGGGGCCCTCAGTTTACTTT	CSARGGPSVYF
.	TRBV18	.	TRBJ2-7	TGTGCCAGCTCGGGACGTTCCTACGAGCAGTACTTC	CASSGRSYEQYF
.	TRBV6-5	.	TRBJ1-3	TGTGCCAGCCGTCAAGGAAGGGCCTCTGGAAACACCATATATTTT	CASRQGRASGNTIYF
.	TRBV5-1	.	TRBJ1-4	TGCGCCAGCAGAGCTGGGGGCTCTGGGATATTGGAAAAACTGTTTTTT	CASRAGGSGILEKLFF
.	TRBV5-4	.	TRBJ1-1	TGTGCCAGCAGCGTCACAGGGAATTGGAACACTGAAGCTTTCTTT	CASSVTGNWNTEAFF
few	TRBV5-5	TRBD1	TRBJ1-2	TGTGCCAGCAGCCACACAGGGGACTATGGCTACACCTTC	CASSHTGDYGYTF
.	TRBV28	.	TRBJ1-5	TGTGCCAGCAGTTTGATAGACCAGCCCCAGCATTTT	CASSLIDQPQHF
.	TRBV28	TRBD2	TRBJ2-3	TGTGCCAGCAGTCGAGGCGGGAGGGCCTTCAGAGATACGCAGTATTTT	CASSRGGRAFRDTQYF
few	TRBV19	.	TRBJ1-5	TGTGCCAGTAGTGCCTCACAGGGAGCTACGGGTCAGCCCCAGCATTTT	CASSASQGATGQPQHF
.	TRBV10-3	.	TRBJ1-3	TGTGCCATCAGTGGAGACTGGACGGGACGTGAAAACACCATATATTTT	CAISGDWTGRENTIYF
.	TRBV6-5	.	TRBJ1-1	TGTGCCAGCAGTTACTCGAAGAACACTGAAGCTTTCTTT	CASSYSKNTEAFF
few	TRBV7-2	TRBD1	TRBJ1-2	TGTGCCAGCAGTAAGGACAGGGGGAACTATGGCTACACCTTC	CASSKDRGNYGYTF
.	TRBV23-1	TRBD1	TRBJ2-1	TGCGCCAGCAGTCATCGGGACAGGGAGTATAGGCTTCGGCACGGCGATGAGCAGTTCTTC	CASSHRDREYRLRHGDEQFF
.	TRBV18	.	TRBJ1-3	TGTGCCAGCTCACTTCGTGGACCTACGACGGGCTCTGGAAACACCATATATTTT	CASSLRGPTTGSGNTIYF
once	TRBV6-6	TRBD1	TRBJ1-2	TGTGCCAGCATACCTTCCGACAGGGGAAACTATGGCTACACCTTC	CASIPSDRGNYGYTF
.	TRBV5-6	.	TRBJ1-5	TGTGCCAGCAGCTGGTTGGGACTCAATCAGCCCCAGCATTTT	CASSWLGLNQPQHF
few	TRBV6-1	.	TRBJ1-2	TGTGCCAGCAGTGCTAAGACTGACGGATATGGCTACACCTTC	CASSAKTDGYGYTF
.	TRBV6-5	TRBD2	TRBJ2-1	TGTGCCAGCAGACACTGGACTAGCTTCAATGAGCAGTTCTTC	CASRHWTSFNEQFF
.	TRBV7-2	.	TRBJ2-5	TGTGCCAGCAGCTTAGGCCGACAAGAGACCCAGTACTTC	CASSLGRQETQYF
few	TRBV28	.	TRBJ2-2	TGTGCCAGCAGTGGCATCATACCGAACACCGGGGAGCTGTTTTTT	CASSGIIPNTGELFF
.	TRBV15	.	TRBJ2-5	TGTGCCACCAGCAGAGATCGGGGGGCGCGGGAGACCCAGTACTTC	CATSRDRGARETQYF
.	TRBV19	TRBD1	TRBJ1-2	TGTGCCAGTAGCATGGGGCAGGGGGCGAGAGGCTACACCTTC	CASSMGQGARGYTF
.	TRBV11-2	.	TRBJ2-1	TGTGCCAGCAGCTTCGGCGGCGACGCGTACAATGAGCAGTTCTTC	CASSFGGDAYNEQFF
.	TRBV21-1	.	TRBJ1-5	TGTGCCAGCAGCACGGGGCAGGGAATGAACAGCAATCAGCCCCAGCATTTT	CASSTGQGMNSNQPQHF
.	TRBV18	.	TRBJ1-5	TGTGCCAGCTCACCAGACCGCAATCAGCCCCAGCATTTT	CASSPDRNQPQHF
.	TRBV27	TRBD1	TRBJ1-1	TGTGCCAGCAGTTTTCTAGGGACAGGGTATGAAGCTTTCTTT	CASSFLGTGYEAFF
.	TRBV6-5	.	TRBJ1-1	TGTGCCAGCAGAGAATGGGGTCGTGAAGCTTTCTTT	CASREWGREAFF
.	TRBV4-1	TRBD1	TRBJ1-2	TGCGCCAGCAGCCAGACCGGGACAGGATTCACCTATGGCTACACCTTC	CASSQTGTGFTYGYTF
once	TRBV30	.	TRBJ2-7	TGTGCCTGGAGTCCGGGGGCAGGGAACGAGCAGTACTTC	CAWSPGAGNEQYF
.	TRBV7-8	.	TRBJ1-5	TGTGCCAGCAGCTACGCTATAGATCAGCCCCAGCATTTT	CASSYAIDQPQHF
medium-sized	TRBV30	.	TRBJ1-1	TGTGCCTGGGGATCAGACAGGTTTGCTCTAATGAACACTGAAGCTTTCTTT	CAWGSDRFALMNTEAFF
once	TRBV28	TRBD1	TRBJ1-4	TGTGCCAGCAGTTGGGGGACAGGGGTTGAAAAACTGTTTTTT	CASSWGTGVEKLFF
once	TRBV27	TRBD1	TRBJ1-2	TGTGCCAGCAGTTGGACAGGGGGCAATGGCTACACCTTC	CASSWTGGNGYTF
.	TRBV18	.	TRBJ1-1	TGTGCCAGCTCACCTTATTGGGGGGGCGTTGACACTGAAGCTTTCTTT	CASSPYWGGVDTEAFF
.	TRBV27	.	TRBJ2-3	TGTGCCAGCAGTCCCCGACTGGGCCCCACAGATACGCAGTATTTT	CASSPRLGPTDTQYF
.	TRBV28	.	TRBJ1-4	TGTGCCAGCAGTTCCCCGGGGGGGGGCGAAAAACTGTTTTTT	CASSSPGGGEKLFF